This TCR beta chain emerged from a study of response to subunit inactivated influenza vaccine. Using its own MiXCR run on the RT-PCR reads, TCRdb lists one record per CDR3 protein. The table lists roughly 170,000 distinct CDR3 sequences, approximately 8.7% of them singletons. This clonotype was found a few times. What it binds is unknown. Findings and caveats of the study: It was the authors' suggestion that each seasonal influenza vaccination recruits few new T cells.

The sequence was obtained from a man aged 50-59 years who received an inactivated influenza vaccine. Sequencing used non-naive T cells sorted from PBMCs, obtained on the day of vaccination.

CDR3 amino acids: CSAGRISNTEAFF. DNA for the CDR3: TGCAGTGCTGGAAGGATCTCGAACACTGAAGCTTTCTTT. The J gene is TRBJ1-1, the V gene TRBV20-1, with D uncertain. This CDR3 contains 13 residues. Trimming took 5 bases from V and 1 from J, leaving 11 bases between them. Germline CDR1 DFQATT, CDR2 SNEGSKA (reference sequence).